The rows below give T cell receptor beta chains drawn from one sample of a study of T cells in tuberculosis. Clones were sequenced by immunoSEQ multiplex PCR, and TCRdb holds only the in-frame ones, with some missing. The sample lists 45,000 or so clones; 95% were seen once. Input material: PBMCs. The receptors here all came from a donor aged 10-30 years with latent tuberculosis or without tuberculosis infection. CDR3s leave out the opening cysteine and the closing phenylalanine or tryptophan.

v_call	j_call	cdr3_aa
TRBV9	TRBJ2-7	ASSVGREISGGTYEQY
TRBV7-2	TRBJ1-6	ASSFGGLGAPLH
TRBV7-9	TRBJ2-1	ASSPFGGGGGNEQF
TRBV9	TRBJ2-3	ASSVVTSGGAGTDTQY
TRBV6-5	TRBJ2-7	ASSYSSSGGHEQY
TRBV5-4	TRBJ1-1	ASSLRRDTEAF
TRBV7-2	TRBJ1-1	ASSSWTENTEAF
TRBV28	TRBJ1-1	ATTTGAMNTEAF
TRBV18	TRBJ2-7	ASSITSGGTYEQY
TRBV6-5	TRBJ1-6	ASSLYRERNSPLH
TRBV2	TRBJ2-7	ASTFTLRQSKTEQY
TRBV6-6	TRBJ1-6	ASSIGTGPESPLH
TRBV14	TRBJ2-7	ASSPGQGAGEQY
TRBV25-1	TRBJ2-6	ASRETGAGANVLT
TRBV19	TRBJ2-3	ASSILAGGLTDTQY
TRBV5-6	TRBJ1-4	ASSLPGQGNEKLF
TRBV28	TRBJ2-5	ASSPSGGEETQY
TRBV6-5	TRBJ2-2	ASRRTGLSGELF
TRBV6-5	TRBJ1-2	ASSPSGTANGYT
TRBV4-3	TRBJ2-3	ASSQERVTDTQY
TRBV6-1	TRBJ2-1	ASSEALRAGRAQREQF
TRBV29-1	TRBJ1-2	SVPLTLGHGYT
TRBV5-1	TRBJ2-1	ASSEQAGGSYNEQF
TRBV19	TRBJ1-2	ASSPPEGNYGYT
TRBV19	TRBJ2-3	ASRGGTDTQY